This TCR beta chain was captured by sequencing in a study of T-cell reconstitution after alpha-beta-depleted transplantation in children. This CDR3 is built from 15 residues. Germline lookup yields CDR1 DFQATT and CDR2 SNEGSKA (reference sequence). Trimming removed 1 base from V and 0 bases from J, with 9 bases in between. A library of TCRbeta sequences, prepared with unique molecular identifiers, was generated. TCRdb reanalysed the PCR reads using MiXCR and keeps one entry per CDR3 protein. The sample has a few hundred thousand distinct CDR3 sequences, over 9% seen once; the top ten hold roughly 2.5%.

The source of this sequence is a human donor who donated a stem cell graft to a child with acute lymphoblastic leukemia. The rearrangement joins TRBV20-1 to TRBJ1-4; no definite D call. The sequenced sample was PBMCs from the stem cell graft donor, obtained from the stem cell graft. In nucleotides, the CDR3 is TGCAGTGCTAGAGTTTCCTTGCCAACTAATGAAAAACTGTTTTTT. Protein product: CSARVSLPTNEKLFF.